This TCR beta chain was captured by sequencing in a study of CD8 T cells in ankylosing spondylitis. Study-level points and caveats: Reportedly, matched ankylosing spondylitis synovial fluid was significantly enriched for disease-linked clones. What seemed typical of ankylosing spondylitis blood was a TCR beta motif built from roughly 8 highly homologous variants.

It was by quantitative 5'-RACE with molecular barcodes that TCR beta libraries were made. One entry per CDR3 protein results from TCRdb running MiXCR on the 5' RACE reads. This sample yields about 460,000 distinct CDR3 sequences, of which roughly 5% are seen a single time; under 4.5% belongs to the top ten. Between the trimmed V and J ends, which lost 5 bases and 0 bases, there was a span of 14 bases. Germline assignment: CDR1 LGHNA and CDR2 YSLEER. This CDR3 spans 16 amino acids. This clonotype was counted many times. Its antigen is as yet unknown. The material sequenced was blood, either unsorted or a sorted T cell fraction (not recorded which). The chain combines TRBV4-3 with TRBJ2-1; the D is unclear. The receptor was derived from a male donor with ankylosing spondylitis. The CDR3 loop is CASSESLPSSYNEQFF. The DNA for the CDR3 is TGCGCCAGCAGCGAGTCCCTACCCAGCTCCTACAATGAGCAGTTCTTC.